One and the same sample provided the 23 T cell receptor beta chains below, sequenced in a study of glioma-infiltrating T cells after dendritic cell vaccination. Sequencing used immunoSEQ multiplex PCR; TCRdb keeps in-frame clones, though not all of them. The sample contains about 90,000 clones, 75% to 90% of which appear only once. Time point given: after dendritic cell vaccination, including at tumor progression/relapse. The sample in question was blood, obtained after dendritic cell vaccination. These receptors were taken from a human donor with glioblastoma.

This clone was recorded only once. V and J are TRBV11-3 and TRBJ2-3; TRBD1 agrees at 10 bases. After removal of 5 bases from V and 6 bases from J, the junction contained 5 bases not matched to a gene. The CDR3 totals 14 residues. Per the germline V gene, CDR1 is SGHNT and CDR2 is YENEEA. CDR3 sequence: CASSTRQGADTQYF. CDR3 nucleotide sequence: TGTGCCAGCAGCACCAGACAGGGGGCTGATACGCAGTATTTT.

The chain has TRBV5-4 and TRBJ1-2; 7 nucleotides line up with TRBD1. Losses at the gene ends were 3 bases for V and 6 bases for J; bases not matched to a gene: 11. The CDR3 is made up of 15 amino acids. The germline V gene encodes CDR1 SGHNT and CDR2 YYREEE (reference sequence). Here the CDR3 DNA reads TGTGCCAGCAGCTGGCAGTGGCAGGGGGAGGATGGCTACACCTTC. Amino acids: CASSWQWQGEDGYTF.

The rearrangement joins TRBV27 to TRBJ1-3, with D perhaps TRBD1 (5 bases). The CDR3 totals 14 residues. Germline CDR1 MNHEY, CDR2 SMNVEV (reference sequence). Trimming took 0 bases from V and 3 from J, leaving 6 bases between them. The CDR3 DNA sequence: TGTGCCAGCAGTTTATCCCAGGGTGGAAACACCATATATTTT. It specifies CASSLSQGGNTIYF.

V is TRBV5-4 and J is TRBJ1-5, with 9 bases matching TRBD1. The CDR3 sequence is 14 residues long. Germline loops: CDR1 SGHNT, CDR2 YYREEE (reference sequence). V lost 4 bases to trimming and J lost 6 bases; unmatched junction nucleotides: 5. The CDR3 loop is CASSIGTGTQPQHF. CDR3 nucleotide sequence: TGTGCCAGCAGCATTGGGACAGGGACTCAGCCCCAGCATTTT. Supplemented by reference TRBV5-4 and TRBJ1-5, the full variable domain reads ETGVTQSPTHLIKTRGQQVTLRCSSQSGHNTVSWYQQALGQGPQFIFQYYREEENGRGNFPPRFSGLQFPNYSSELNVNALELDDSALYLCASSIGTGTQPQHFGDGTRLSIL.

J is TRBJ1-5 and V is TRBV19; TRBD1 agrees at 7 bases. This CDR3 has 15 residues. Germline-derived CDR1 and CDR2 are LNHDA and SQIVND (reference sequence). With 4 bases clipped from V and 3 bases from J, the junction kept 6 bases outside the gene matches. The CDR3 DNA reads TGTGCCAGTAGTAAGACAGGGTCCTACAATCAGCCCCAGCATTTT. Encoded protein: CASSKTGSYNQPQHF.

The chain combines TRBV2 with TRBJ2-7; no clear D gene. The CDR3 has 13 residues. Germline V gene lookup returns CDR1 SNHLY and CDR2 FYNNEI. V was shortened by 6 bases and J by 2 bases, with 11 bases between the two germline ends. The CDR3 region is CASRSLSTYEQYF. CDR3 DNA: TGTGCCAGCAGGAGTCTGAGTACCTACGAGCAGTACTTC.

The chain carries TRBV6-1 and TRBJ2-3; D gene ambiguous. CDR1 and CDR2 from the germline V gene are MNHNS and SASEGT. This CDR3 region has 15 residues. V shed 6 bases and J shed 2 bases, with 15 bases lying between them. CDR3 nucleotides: TGTGCCAGCAGCCTTAAAAACGACAACACAGATACGCAGTATTTT. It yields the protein CASSLKNDNTDTQYF.

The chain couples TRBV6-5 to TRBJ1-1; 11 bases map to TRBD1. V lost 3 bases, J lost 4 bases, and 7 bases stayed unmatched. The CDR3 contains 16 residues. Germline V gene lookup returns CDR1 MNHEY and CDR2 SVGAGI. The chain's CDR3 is CASSYRRTGGLTEAFF. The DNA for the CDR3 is TGTGCCAGCAGTTATAGGAGGACAGGGGGCCTCACTGAAGCTTTCTTT.

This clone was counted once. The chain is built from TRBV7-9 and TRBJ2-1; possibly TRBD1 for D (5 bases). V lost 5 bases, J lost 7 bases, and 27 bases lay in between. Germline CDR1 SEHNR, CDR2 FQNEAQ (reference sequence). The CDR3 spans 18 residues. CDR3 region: CASSPVSRPQRRANEQFF. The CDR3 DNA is TGTGCCAGCAGCCCCGTATCCCGCCCCCAGCGCAGGGCGAATGAGCAGTTCTTC.

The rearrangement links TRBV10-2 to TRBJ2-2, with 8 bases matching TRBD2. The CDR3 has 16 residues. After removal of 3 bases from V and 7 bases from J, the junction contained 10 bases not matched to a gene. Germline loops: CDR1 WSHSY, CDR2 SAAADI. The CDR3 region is CASSEGRLAQGGELFF. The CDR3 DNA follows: TGCGCCAGCAGTGAAGGGAGACTAGCGCAGGGCGGGGAGCTGTTTTTT.

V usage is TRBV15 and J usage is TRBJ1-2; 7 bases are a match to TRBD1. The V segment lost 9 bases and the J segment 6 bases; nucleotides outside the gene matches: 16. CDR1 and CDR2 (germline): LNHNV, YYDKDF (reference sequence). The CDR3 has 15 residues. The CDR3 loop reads CATTFGAGGFDGYTF. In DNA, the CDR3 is TGTGCCACGACGTTCGGGGCAGGGGGATTTGATGGCTACACCTTC.

The CDR3 protein is CASSESVASVRGYTF. Written as DNA, the CDR3 is TGCGCCAGCAGTGAGTCGGTAGCATCCGTAAGGGGCTACACCTTC. The chain combines TRBV10-1 with TRBJ1-2; D gene unclear. Germline loops: CDR1 WNHNN, CDR2 SYGVQD (reference sequence). CDR3 length: 15 amino acids. V lost 0 bases and J lost 8, with 16 bases in between.

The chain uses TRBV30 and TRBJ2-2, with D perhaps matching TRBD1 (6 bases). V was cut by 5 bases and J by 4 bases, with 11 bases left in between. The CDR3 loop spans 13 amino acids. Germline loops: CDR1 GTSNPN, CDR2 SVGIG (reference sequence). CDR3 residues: CAWGTGSTGELFF. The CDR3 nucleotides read TGTGCCTGGGGTACAGGGAGCACCGGGGAGCTGTTTTTT.

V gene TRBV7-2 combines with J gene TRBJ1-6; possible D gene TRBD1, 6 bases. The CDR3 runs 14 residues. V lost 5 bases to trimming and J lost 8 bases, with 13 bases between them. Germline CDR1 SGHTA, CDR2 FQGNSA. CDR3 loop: CASSPGQTYSPLHF. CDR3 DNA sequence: TGTGCCAGCAGCCCGGGACAAACCTATTCACCCCTCCACTTT.

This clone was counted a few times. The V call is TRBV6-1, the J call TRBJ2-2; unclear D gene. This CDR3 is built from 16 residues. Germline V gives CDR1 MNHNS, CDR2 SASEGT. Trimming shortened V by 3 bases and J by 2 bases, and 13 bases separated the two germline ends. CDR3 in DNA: TGTGCCAGCAGTGATGAGGTGTCCAGAAACACCGGGGAGCTGTTTTTT. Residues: CASSDEVSRNTGELFF.

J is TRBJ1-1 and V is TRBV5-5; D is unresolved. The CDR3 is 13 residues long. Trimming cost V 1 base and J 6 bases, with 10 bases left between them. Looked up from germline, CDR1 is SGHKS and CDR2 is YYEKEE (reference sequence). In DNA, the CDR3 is TGTGCCAGCAGCTTGAACAGTATCGCTGAAGCTTTCTTT. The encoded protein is CASSLNSIAEAFF.

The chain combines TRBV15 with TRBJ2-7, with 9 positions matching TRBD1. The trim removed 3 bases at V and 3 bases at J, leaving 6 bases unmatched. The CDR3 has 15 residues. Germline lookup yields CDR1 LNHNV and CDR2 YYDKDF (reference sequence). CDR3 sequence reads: CATSRAVGQGYEQYF. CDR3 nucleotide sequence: TGTGCCACCAGCAGGGCGGTGGGACAGGGCTACGAGCAGTACTTC.

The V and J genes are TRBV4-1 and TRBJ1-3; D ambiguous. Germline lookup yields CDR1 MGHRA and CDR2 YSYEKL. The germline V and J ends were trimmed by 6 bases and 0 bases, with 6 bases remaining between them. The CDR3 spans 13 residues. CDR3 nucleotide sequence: TGCGCCAGCAGACGGAGCTCTGGAAACACCATATATTTT. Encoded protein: CASRRSSGNTIYF.

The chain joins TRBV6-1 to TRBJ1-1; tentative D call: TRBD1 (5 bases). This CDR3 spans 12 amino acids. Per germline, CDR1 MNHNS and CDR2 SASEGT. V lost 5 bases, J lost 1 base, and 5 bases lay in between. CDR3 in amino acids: CASSRGNTEAFF. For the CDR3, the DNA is TGTGCCAGCAGTAGGGGGAACACTGAAGCTTTCTTT.

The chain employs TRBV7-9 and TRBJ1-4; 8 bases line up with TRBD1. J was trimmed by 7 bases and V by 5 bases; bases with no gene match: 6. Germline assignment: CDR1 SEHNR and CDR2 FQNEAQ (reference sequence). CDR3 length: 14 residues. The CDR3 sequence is CASSRAGGGEKLFF. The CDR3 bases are TGTGCCAGCAGCCGGGCAGGGGGCGGTGAAAAACTGTTTTTT.

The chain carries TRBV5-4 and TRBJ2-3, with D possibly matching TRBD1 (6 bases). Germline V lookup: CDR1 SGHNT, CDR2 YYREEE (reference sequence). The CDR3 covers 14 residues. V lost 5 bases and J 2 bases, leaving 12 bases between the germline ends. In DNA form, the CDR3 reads TGTGCCAGCAGAGGGGACATTATCACAGATACGCAGTATTTT. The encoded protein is CASRGDIITDTQYF.

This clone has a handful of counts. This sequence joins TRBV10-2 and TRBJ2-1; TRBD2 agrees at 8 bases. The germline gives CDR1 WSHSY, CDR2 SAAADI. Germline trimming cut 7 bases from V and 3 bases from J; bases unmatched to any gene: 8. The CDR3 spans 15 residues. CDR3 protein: CASTEESGGYNEQFF. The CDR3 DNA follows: TGCGCCAGCACCGAGGAGAGCGGGGGCTACAATGAGCAGTTCTTC.

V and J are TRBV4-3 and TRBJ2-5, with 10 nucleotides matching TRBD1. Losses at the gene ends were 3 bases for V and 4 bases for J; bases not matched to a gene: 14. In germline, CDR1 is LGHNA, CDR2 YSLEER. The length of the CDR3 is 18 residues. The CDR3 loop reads CASSQAPPGQGFRETQYF. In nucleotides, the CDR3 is TGCGCCAGCAGCCAGGCGCCGCCGGGACAGGGGTTTCGAGAGACCCAGTACTTC.